The 27 T cell receptor beta chains given below trace back to one sample, sequenced in a study of CD4 T cells in relation to SARS-CoV-2 and coronaviruses. The antigens for these receptors are not known. Assay: immunoSEQ multiplex PCR; the TCRdb copy retains only in-frame clones and omits some. The sample consists of 20,000 to 25,000 clones, around four fifths of them appearing once. CD4+ T cells from unexposed donors were obtained before the COVID-19 pandemic (2011-2018). After ten to eleven days of culture, CD4+ T cells were isolated. Sequenced: CD4+ T cells from PBMCs, cultured in vitro. The receptors originated from a human donor in good health.

This rearrangement joins TRBV9 to TRBJ2-7, with no clear D. The V gene's germline CDR1 is SGDLS and CDR2 YYNGEE. CDR3 length: 14 residues. V dropped 4 bases and J dropped 2 bases, with 13 bases sitting between them. This chain's CDR3 is CASSPLSVAYEQYF. Here the CDR3 DNA reads TGTGCCAGCAGCCCCCTCTCGGTAGCCTACGAGCAGTACTTC.

This sequence joins TRBV25-1 and TRBJ1-3, with D perhaps TRBD1 (5 bases). The germline V gene encodes CDR1 MGHDK and CDR2 SYGVNS. V shed 8 bases and J shed 7 bases, with 12 bases lying between them. This CDR3 spans 12 amino acids. CDR3 DNA sequence: TGTGCCAGCTCAAGGGGTGGTAACACCATATATTTT. This codes for CASSRGGNTIYF.

By sample fraction, this clone is large. The chain links TRBV5-1 to TRBJ1-5; no definite D call. Germline assignment: CDR1 SGHRS and CDR2 YFSETQ. The CDR3 consists of 15 residues. Trimming pared 0 bases from V and 5 bases from J, leaving 12 bases between. CDR3 in DNA: TGCGCCAGCAGCTTGGCCAGTACAGCCGATCAGCCCCAGCATTTT. Its protein product is CASSLASTADQPQHF.

The chain is built from TRBV28 and TRBJ2-2, with 8 nucleotides matching TRBD2. Germline lookup yields CDR1 MDHEN and CDR2 SYDVKM. Unmatched junction bases numbered 13, after V lost 6 bases and J lost 7 bases. This CDR3 has 16 amino acids. CDR3 nucleotides: TGTGCCAGCAGCTACCCGGGGGGGCGCATTGGCGGGGAGCTGTTTTTT. Translating gives CASSYPGGRIGGELFF.

A single count supports this clone. The chain uses TRBV7-6 and TRBJ2-3; TRBD2 matches at 13 bases. Trimming at V came to 4 bases and at J to 2 bases, leaving 6 bases not matched to a gene. The CDR3 consists of 17 residues. The germline V gene encodes CDR1 SGHVS and CDR2 FNYEAQ. The CDR3 DNA follows: TGTGCCAGCAGCTCACTAGCGGGAGGGCCTATCACAGATACGCAGTATTTT. Encoded protein: CASSSLAGGPITDTQYF.

By share, this clone ranks as medium-sized (0.01 to 0.1%). This specimen includes other DNA sequences encoding the same CDR3. The chain employs TRBV5-5 and TRBJ2-7; possible D gene TRBD2, 5 bases. V was cut by 0 bases and J by 0 bases, with 7 bases left in between. The length of the CDR3 is 14 residues. Germline loops: CDR1 SGHKS, CDR2 YYEKEE (reference sequence). Here the CDR3 reads CASSLVGNSYEQYF. In DNA, the CDR3 is TGTGCCAGCAGCTTGGTCGGGAACTCCTACGAGCAGTACTTC.

This chain joins TRBV30 and TRBJ1-5, with a tentative D call TRBD1 (5 bases). The V and J ends lost 4 bases and 7 bases respectively, with 14 bases between them. The CDR3 contains 13 residues. CDR1 and CDR2 from the germline V gene are GTSNPN and SVGIG (reference sequence). In nucleotides, the CDR3 is TGTGCCTGGACTGCAGGGTTCGGACAGCCCCAGCATTTT. Translating gives CAWTAGFGQPQHF.

J is TRBJ2-7 and V is TRBV3-1 (or the pseudogene TRBV3-2), with TRBD1 as a possible D gene (6 bases). CDR3 length: 13 amino acids. V dropped 0 bases and J dropped 6 bases, with 9 bases sitting between them. CDR1 is LGHDT and CDR2 is YNNKEL in the germline V gene (reference sequence). CDR3 in DNA: TGTGCCAGCAGCCAAGATCTCAGGGGCGAGCAGTACTTC. It yields the protein CASSQDLRGEQYF.

The chain employs TRBV7-9 and TRBJ2-4, with TRBD2 identical over 8 bases. With 5 bases clipped from V and 0 bases from J, the junction kept 9 bases outside the gene matches. CDR1 and CDR2 (germline): SEHNR, FQNEAQ (reference sequence). CDR3 length: 17 amino acids. The CDR3 sequence is CASSRILAALAKNIQYF. DNA for the CDR3: TGTGCCAGCAGCCGAATACTAGCGGCACTAGCCAAAAACATTCAGTACTTC.

In DNA form, the CDR3 reads TGTGCCAGCTCACGCGAACTCCAAGAGACCCAGTACTTC. Translation gives CASSRELQETQYF. V usage is TRBV18 and J usage is TRBJ2-5, with no clear D. The V gene lost 4 bases and the J gene lost 1 base, with 7 bases spanning the gap. This CDR3 is 13 amino acids long. Germline CDR1 KGHSH, CDR2 LQKENI.

J is TRBJ2-7 and V is TRBV6-5; 10 bases are shared with TRBD1. The CDR3 covers 14 residues. Trimming took 6 bases from V and 4 from J; bases not matched to a gene: 6. Germline CDR1 and CDR2: MNHEY and SVGAGI. CDR3: CASRWDRGRYEQYF. The DNA for the CDR3 is TGTGCCAGCAGATGGGACAGGGGTCGGTACGAGCAGTACTTC.

The genes are TRBV10-3 and TRBJ2-7, with a weak D call TRBD2 (6 bases). The germline CDR1 and CDR2 sequences are ENHRY and SYGVKD. The CDR3 contains 13 residues. The V end lost 7 bases, the J end lost 0 bases, and 10 bases lay between the germline ends. CDR3 bases: TGTGCCATCAACGGCGGGGCCTCCTACGAGCAGTACTTC. Translation gives CAINGGASYEQYF.

The chain joins TRBV4-2 to TRBJ2-7; 7 nucleotides align to TRBD2. This CDR3 has 15 residues. V was pared by 3 bases and J by 5 bases, with 10 bases of the junction left unmatched. Germline CDR1 LGHNA, CDR2 YNFKEQ. This CDR3 is CASSQGGREPHEQYF. The CDR3 DNA is TGTGCCAGCAGCCAGGGCGGGAGAGAACCGCACGAGCAGTACTTC.

V gene TRBV6-2 or TRBV6-3 combines with J gene TRBJ2-3; D not resolved. Germline loops: CDR1 MNHEY, CDR2 SVGEGT. The CDR3 is 15 residues long. V lost 1 base and J 3 bases, leaving 11 bases between the germline ends. The CDR3 coding sequence is TGTGCCAGCAGTTACTACACTCATTCGACAGATACGCAGTATTTT. Translated, it gives CASSYYTHSTDTQYF.

The gene calls are TRBV4-1 and TRBJ1-3, with D perhaps matching TRBD1 (6 bases). The V gene's germline CDR1 is MGHRA and CDR2 YSYEKL. Trimming left V 4 bases short and J 0 bases short, with 13 bases between. The CDR3 totals 16 residues. The CDR3 coding sequence is TGCGCCAGCAGCCTGGAGGGGGACCTCTCTGGAAACACCATATATTTT. Its protein product is CASSLEGDLSGNTIYF.

This clone has a handful of counts. The genes are TRBV9 and TRBJ1-6; perhaps TRBD1 as D (6 bases). The V gene lost 0 bases and the J gene lost 10 bases, with 17 bases spanning the gap. The CDR3 runs 16 residues. CDR1 and CDR2 (germline): SGDLS, YYNGEE. The CDR3 coding sequence is TGTGCCAGCAGCGTAGGCGCAGAGGGGGTTGGATCACCCCTCCACTTT. It yields the protein CASSVGAEGVGSPLHF.

The rearrangement joins TRBV11-2 to TRBJ1-3, with no clear D. Trimming removed 2 bases at V and 1 base at J, with 15 bases between. This CDR3 is built from 17 residues. Germline V gene data show CDR1 as SGHAT and CDR2 as FQNNGV. The CDR3 loop reads CASSLNFAPWSGNTIYF. The CDR3 nucleotides read TGTGCCAGCAGCTTAAACTTTGCCCCCTGGTCTGGAAACACCATATATTTT. The full variable domain, its missing parts supplied by reference TRBV11-2 and TRBJ1-3, is EAGVAQSPRYKIIEKRQSVAFWCNPISGHATLYWYQQILGQGPKLLIQFQNNGVVDDSQLPKDRFSAERLKGVDSTLKIQPAKLEDSAVYLCASSLNFAPWSGNTIYFGEGSWLTVV.

The V and J genes are TRBV19 and TRBJ2-5; 8 nucleotides align to TRBD2. CDR1 and CDR2 from the germline V gene are LNHDA and SQIVND (reference sequence). The trim removed 8 bases at V and 5 bases at J, leaving 10 bases unmatched. This CDR3 has 14 residues. The CDR3 region has the DNA TGTGCCAGTGGGGTTCCGGGAGGGCGTGAGACCCAGTACTTC. The encoded protein is CASGVPGGRETQYF.

The V and J genes are TRBV5-1 and TRBJ2-1, with 9 bases that match TRBD2. V shed 2 bases and J 4 bases; nucleotides not matched to a gene: 4. CDR3 length: 15 residues. Germline assignment: CDR1 SGHRS and CDR2 YFSETQ. The CDR3 DNA reads as TGCGCCAGCAGCTTCCCTAGCGGGACATACAATGAGCAGTTCTTC. As protein: CASSFPSGTYNEQFF.

V gene TRBV5-1 combines with J gene TRBJ2-7, with D possibly being TRBD1 (5 bases). Trimming stripped 3 bases from V and 9 bases from J, with 16 bases between. The CDR3 has 13 residues. Germline lookup yields CDR1 SGHRS and CDR2 YFSETQ. As DNA, the CDR3 is TGCGCCAGCAGCTCGGACATCCTCATACGGCAGTACTTC. Translated: CASSSDILIRQYF.

The rearrangement uses TRBV19 and TRBJ1-5; 7 bases are shared with TRBD1. Germline CDR1 is LNHDA and CDR2 is SQIVND (reference sequence). Trimming at V came to 10 bases and at J to 4 bases, leaving 7 bases not matched to a gene. The CDR3 is made up of 13 amino acids. The CDR3 spells CATTGDSNQPQHF. CDR3 DNA sequence: TGTGCCACAACGGGGGACAGTAATCAGCCCCAGCATTTT. The whole variable domain, remainder taken from reference TRBV19 and TRBJ1-5, is DGGITQSPKYLFRKEGQNVTLSCEQNLNHDAMYWYRQDPGQGLRLIYYSQIVNDFQKGDIAEGYSVSREKKESFPLTVTSAQKNPTAFYLCATTGDSNQPQHFGDGTRLSIL.

A single count supports this clone. The V gene is TRBV13, the J gene TRBJ1-4, with D unresolved. This CDR3 has 12 residues. Trimming removed 2 bases at V and 7 bases at J, with 5 bases between. Per the germline V gene, CDR1 is PRHDT and CDR2 is FYEKMQ (reference sequence). CDR3 in DNA: TGTGCCAGCAGCTTATCTGGTGAAAAACTGTTTTTT. Protein: CASSLSGEKLFF.

V and J are TRBV11-2 and TRBJ2-1; 10 nucleotides align to TRBD2. This CDR3 comprises 15 residues. The V segment lost 0 bases and the J segment 10 bases; nucleotides outside the gene matches: 6. Per germline, CDR1 SGHAT and CDR2 FQNNGV. In DNA, the CDR3 is TGTGCCAGCAGCTTAGAGGTAGCGGGAGGCTCCGAGCAGTTCTTC. Translation: CASSLEVAGGSEQFF.

The chain is built from TRBV30 and TRBJ2-6, with 8 bases identical to TRBD1. The CDR3 is 17 amino acids. V shed 1 base, J shed 1 base, and the junction held 6 bases outside the gene matches. The V gene's germline CDR1 is GTSNPN and CDR2 SVGIG (reference sequence). The chain's CDR3 is CAWSGAGGGSGANVLTF. The DNA of the CDR3 is TGTGCCTGGAGTGGGGCAGGGGGCGGGTCTGGGGCCAACGTCCTGACTTTC.

As regards this clone: The identical CDR3 is also encoded by other nucleotide sequences in the sample. This chain connects TRBV7-9 to TRBJ1-1; D might be TRBD1 (6 bases). The CDR3 spans 15 residues. The V gene's germline CDR1 is SEHNR and CDR2 FQNEAQ (reference sequence). Trimming took off 3 bases at V and 4 bases at J, with 15 bases between the two ends. CDR3 DNA sequence: TGTGCCAGCAGCTTGGGTGGGGGGGGCGGCACTGAAGCTTTCTTT. Translated: CASSLGGGGGTEAFF.

The rearrangement joins TRBV6-1 to TRBJ2-2, with D tentatively TRBD2 (5 bases). V lost 2 bases and J lost 7, with 8 bases in between. This CDR3 region has 13 residues. Per germline, CDR1 MNHNS and CDR2 SASEGT. CDR3 DNA sequence: TGTGCCAGCAGTGAATTTGGGAGCGGGGAGCTGTTTTTT. Translation gives CASSEFGSGELFF.

The rearrangement joins TRBV24-1 to TRBJ2-2; D uncertain. This CDR3 is 14 amino acids long. V was pared by 0 bases and J by 3 bases, with 4 bases between. Germline V CDR1 and CDR2: KGHDR, SFDVKD. In DNA form, the CDR3 reads TGTGCCACCAGTGATTTGACGGACACCGGGGAGCTGTTTTTT. Amino acid sequence: CATSDLTDTGELFF.